This passage covers 24 T cell receptor beta chains from one sample sequenced in a study of T cell responses to AZD1222 COVID-19 vaccine. Sequencing was performed with immunoSEQ multiplex PCR; in TCRdb, only in-frame clones are kept and a portion is missing. The data contain around 150,000 clones, around 93% of them singletons. The material was peripheral blood, obtained on day 0 of AZD1222 vaccination. These receptor sequences come from an adult in good health.

This chain links TRBV4-2 with TRBJ1-6, with a weak D call TRBD1 (5 bases). Looked up from germline, CDR1 is LGHNA and CDR2 is YNFKEQ. Trimming took off 4 bases at V and 6 bases at J, with 16 bases between the two ends. CDR3 length: 16 residues. CDR3 sequence reads: CASSLQAQGGNSPLHF. As DNA, the CDR3 is TGTGCCAGCAGCCTACAGGCTCAGGGAGGTAATTCACCCCTCCACTTT.

CDR3 DNA sequence: TGTGCCAGCTCACCTGGGTCCGGGGGAGGAGAGACCCAGTACTTC. Translating gives CASSPGSGGGETQYF. The chain uses TRBV18 and TRBJ2-5, with a possible D match to TRBD2 (6 bases). The V gene's germline CDR1 is KGHSH and CDR2 LQKENI. V was cut by 3 bases and J by 4 bases, with 15 bases left in between. The CDR3 has 15 amino acids.

V is TRBV9 and J is TRBJ2-3; TRBD2 aligns across 9 bases. The CDR3 covers 16 residues. The germline CDR1 and CDR2 sequences are SGDLS and YYNGEE. Trimming removed 2 bases from V and 2 bases from J; junction bases left unmatched: 6. The CDR3 DNA is TGTGCCAGCAGCGTGAGTCCTAGCGGGGTCACAGATACGCAGTATTTT. Translating gives CASSVSPSGVTDTQYF.

This chain links TRBV5-1 with TRBJ2-1; D remains unclear. The CDR3 has 14 residues. CDR1 and CDR2 from the germline V gene are SGHRS and YFSETQ. The V gene lost 0 bases and the J gene lost 8 bases, with 12 bases spanning the gap. CDR3 nucleotides: TGCGCCAGCAGCTTGGACGATCCTGGGGATGAGCAGTTCTTC. Translating it yields CASSLDDPGDEQFF.

The chain is built from TRBV28 and TRBJ2-6; 8 positions agree with TRBD1. Losses at the gene ends were 10 bases for V and 1 base for J; bases not matched to a gene: 6. The CDR3 sequence is 15 residues long. CDR1 is MDHEN and CDR2 is SYDVKM in the germline V gene. The CDR3 DNA reads TGTGCCACCGGGACAGGTCTTTCTGGGGCCAACGTCCTGACTTTC. Encoded protein: CATGTGLSGANVLTF. Full variable domain (remainder filled in from reference TRBV28 and TRBJ2-6): DVKVTQSSRYLVKRTGEKVFLECVQDMDHENMFWYRQDPGLGLRLIYFSYDVKMKEKGDIPEGYSVSREKKERFSLILESASTNQTSMYLCATGTGLSGANVLTFGAGSRLTVL.

This sequence joins TRBV7-6 and TRBJ1-4, with D possibly TRBD1 on 5 matching bases. Trimming pared 1 base from V and 7 bases from J, leaving 16 bases between. This CDR3 is built from 16 residues. In germline, CDR1 is SGHVS, CDR2 FNYEAQ. The chain's CDR3 is CASSLEWGQGSEKLFF. CDR3 coding DNA: TGTGCCAGCAGCTTAGAATGGGGCCAGGGTAGTGAAAAACTGTTTTTT.

The chain carries TRBV7-9 and TRBJ1-1, with D possibly matching TRBD1 (5 bases). Germline CDR1 reads SEHNR; CDR2 reads FQNEAQ (reference sequence). The CDR3 extends over 13 amino acids. The V end was cut by 1 base, the J end by 9 bases, with 12 bases between. CDR3 bases: TGTGCCAGCAGCTTAGACGGGATGGGGCAAGCTTTCTTT. Amino acid sequence: CASSLDGMGQAFF. The full variable domain, in which reference TRBV7-9 and TRBJ1-1 provide the parts outside the CDR3, is DTGVSQNPRHKITKRGQNVTFRCDPISEHNRLYWYRQTLGQGPEFLTYFQNEAQLEKSRLLSDRFSAERPKGSFSTLEIQRTEQGDSAMYLCASSLDGMGQAFFGQGTRLTVV.

CDR3 nucleotide sequence: TGTGCCAGCAGCGTAGATGCGAGACCGAGCTCTGGAAACACCATATATTTT. The encoded protein is CASSVDARPSSGNTIYF. The rearrangement links TRBV9 to TRBJ1-3; D is unresolved. The V and J ends lost 0 bases and 0 bases respectively, with 13 bases between them. The germline gives CDR1 SGDLS, CDR2 YYNGEE. The CDR3 has 17 amino acids.

The gene calls are TRBV19 and TRBJ2-1; 11 bases agree with TRBD2. After removal of 1 base from V and 7 bases from J, the junction contained 6 bases not matched to a gene. Germline CDR1 is LNHDA and CDR2 is SQIVND (reference sequence). This CDR3 spans 16 amino acids. The DNA of the CDR3 is TGTGCCAGTAGTATAGCAGTCCTAGCGGGAGGTAATGAGCAGTTCTTC. Amino acid sequence: CASSIAVLAGGNEQFF.

The count of this clone is one. The chain has TRBV19 and TRBJ1-2, with TRBD1 matching 7 bases. Germline V CDR1 and CDR2: LNHDA, SQIVND (reference sequence). V was clipped by 5 bases and J by 4 bases; unmatched bases: 10. There are 15 residues in the CDR3. CDR3 sequence reads: CASSPTTGSGYGYTF. The CDR3 nucleotides read TGTGCCAGTAGTCCGACGACAGGGTCGGGCTATGGCTACACCTTC.

The CDR3, as DNA: TGTGCCAGTACTGACAGGGTTAATCAGCCCCAGCATTTT. The encoded protein is CASTDRVNQPQHF. The genes are TRBV19 and TRBJ1-5; 7 bases are a match to TRBD1. This CDR3 comprises 13 residues. The J segment lost 4 bases and the V segment lost 7 bases, leaving 4 bases of the junction unmatched. Germline CDR1 and CDR2: LNHDA and SQIVND (reference sequence).

This clone was recorded only once. The rearrangement joins TRBV19 to TRBJ2-1; TRBD2 matches at 16 bases. CDR1 is LNHDA and CDR2 is SQIVND in the germline V gene (reference sequence). V shed 4 bases, J shed 8 bases, and the junction held 11 bases outside the gene matches. The CDR3 is 18 amino acids. The CDR3 DNA reads as TGTGCCAGTAGTACTCTCAGGAGCGGGACTAGCGGGAGGGATGAGCAGTTCTTC. Its protein is CASSTLRSGTSGRDEQFF.

The rearrangement joins TRBV7-3 to TRBJ2-3; D is unclear. Germline CDR1 is SGHTA and CDR2 is FQGTGA. V was pared by 5 bases and J by 4 bases, with 19 bases between. The CDR3 length is 16 residues. The CDR3: CASSKTGRQSADTQYF. CDR3 sequence (DNA): TGTGCCAGCAGCAAGACGGGCAGGCAGTCCGCAGATACGCAGTATTTT.

The rearrangement links TRBV27 to TRBJ2-7; D tentatively reads TRBD1 or TRBD2 (5 bases each). This CDR3 comprises 14 residues. The V gene's germline CDR1 is MNHEY and CDR2 SMNVEV (reference sequence). V gave up 5 bases and J gave up 2 bases, with 13 bases separating them. CDR3 nucleotide sequence: TGTGCCAGCAGTCTACACCTGGGACCCTACGAGCAGTACTTC. As protein: CASSLHLGPYEQYF.

The chain links TRBV2 to TRBJ2-7; D assignment may be TRBD1 or TRBD2 (5 bases each). Germline CDR1 is SNHLY and CDR2 is FYNNEI. The CDR3 consists of 11 residues. V was cut by 10 bases and J by 4 bases, with 11 bases left in between. The CDR3 DNA reads TGTGCCACCCGGGGCTGGTACGAGCAGTACTTC. Translated: CATRGWYEQYF.

The chain links TRBV19 to TRBJ2-5; no firm D call. Germline V gene lookup returns CDR1 LNHDA and CDR2 SQIVND (reference sequence). Trimming removed 3 bases from V and 5 bases from J, with 13 bases in between. The CDR3 covers 14 residues. The CDR3 region is CASSIRILEETQYF. CDR3 DNA: TGTGCCAGTAGTATCAGGATTCTGGAGGAGACCCAGTACTTC. The full variable domain, its missing parts supplied by reference TRBV19 and TRBJ2-5, is DGGITQSPKYLFRKEGQNVTLSCEQNLNHDAMYWYRQDPGQGLRLIYYSQIVNDFQKGDIAEGYSVSREKKESFPLTVTSAQKNPTAFYLCASSIRILEETQYFGPGTRLLVL.

The chain has TRBV6-5 and TRBJ1-2; D perhaps matches TRBD1 (6 bases). The CDR3 loop spans 15 amino acids. Trimming shortened V by 3 bases and J by 4 bases, and 15 bases separated the two germline ends. Germline-derived CDR1 and CDR2 are MNHEY and SVGAGI. The CDR3 bases are TGTGCCAGCAGTTATGGGACATCTACACTCTATGGCTACACCTTC. This translates into CASSYGTSTLYGYTF.

This clone is a singleton in its sample. The V gene is TRBV10-3, the J gene TRBJ2-1; unclear D gene. The CDR3 totals 15 residues. Germline values: CDR1 ENHRY, CDR2 SYGVKD. V lost 3 bases, J lost 7 bases, and 16 bases lay in between. The CDR3: CAISEGLTWGNEQFF. The CDR3 nucleotides read TGTGCCATCAGTGAAGGGCTGACTTGGGGAAATGAGCAGTTCTTC.

J is TRBJ1-1 and V is TRBV7-2; TRBD1 is a possible D gene (6 bases). The length of the CDR3 is 16 residues. V was pared by 1 base and J by 4 bases, with 16 bases between. Germline V CDR1 and CDR2: SGHTA, FQGNSA. The CDR3 DNA reads TGTGCCAGCAGCTTAGTAGGGAGAGGGGGGGGCACTGAAGCTTTCTTT. Its translation: CASSLVGRGGGTEAFF.

V and J are TRBV6-2 or TRBV6-3 and TRBJ2-7; 7 bases fit TRBD1. V shed 5 bases, J shed 3 bases, and the junction held 10 bases outside the gene matches. Germline CDR1 is MNHEY and CDR2 is SVGEGT. The CDR3 is made up of 15 amino acids. The CDR3 bases are TGTGCCAGCAGTATAGGAGCCGGGACAGTCTACGAGCAGTACTTC. Translating gives CASSIGAGTVYEQYF.

The CDR3 DNA sequence: TGTGCCAGCAGCAAAGGGGGCTCTGGAAACACCATATATTTT. This translates into CASSKGGSGNTIYF. The chain couples TRBV7-2 to TRBJ1-3, with D possibly TRBD1 on 6 matching bases. The CDR3 contains 14 residues. Germline V gene sequence: CDR1 SGHTA, CDR2 FQGNSA. The V gene lost 5 bases and the J gene lost 0 bases, with 8 bases spanning the gap.

With regard to this clone: Other DNA sequences of this sample code for an identical CDR3. The chain has TRBV6-5 and TRBJ2-3, with D unclear. The germline V gene has CDR1 MNHEY and CDR2 SVGAGI. The length of the CDR3 is 16 residues. Trimming cost V 0 bases and J 1 base, with 11 bases left between them. CDR3 in amino acids: CASSYSARLGTDTQYF. In DNA, the CDR3 is TGTGCCAGCAGTTACTCAGCTCGGCTAGGCACAGATACGCAGTATTTT.

For the CDR3, the DNA is TGTGCCAGCAGCCCGGTAGCGCGCGGGGGTAATACCACAGATACGCAGTATTTT. As protein: CASSPVARGGNTTDTQYF. The rearrangement uses TRBV7-7 and TRBJ2-3; 7 positions match TRBD2. This CDR3 region has 18 residues. Germline loops: CDR1 SSHAT, CDR2 FNYEAQ (reference sequence). Unmatched junction bases numbered 16, after V lost 5 bases and J lost 2 bases.

The chain links TRBV2 to TRBJ2-3; possibly TRBD1 or TRBD2 for D (6 bases each). Looked up from germline, CDR1 is SNHLY and CDR2 is FYNNEI. The CDR3 has 14 amino acids. The V end lost 8 bases, the J end lost 0 bases, and 12 bases lay between the germline ends. This CDR3 reads CASSRGRSTDTQYF. CDR3 nucleotides: TGTGCCAGCTCCCGGGGGCGGAGCACAGATACGCAGTATTTT.